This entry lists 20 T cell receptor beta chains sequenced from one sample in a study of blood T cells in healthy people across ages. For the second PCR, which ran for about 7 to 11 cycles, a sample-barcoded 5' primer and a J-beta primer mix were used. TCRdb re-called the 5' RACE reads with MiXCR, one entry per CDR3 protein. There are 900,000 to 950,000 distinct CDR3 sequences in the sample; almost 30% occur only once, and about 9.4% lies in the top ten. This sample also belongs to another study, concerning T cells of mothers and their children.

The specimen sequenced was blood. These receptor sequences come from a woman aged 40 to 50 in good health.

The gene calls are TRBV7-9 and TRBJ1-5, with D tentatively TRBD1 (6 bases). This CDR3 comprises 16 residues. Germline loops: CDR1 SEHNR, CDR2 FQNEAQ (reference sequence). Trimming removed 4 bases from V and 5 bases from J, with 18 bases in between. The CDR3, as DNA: TGTGCCAGCAGCTCCCCAGGGAGGGGGGGAGATCAGCCCCAGCATTTT. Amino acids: CASSSPGRGGDQPQHF. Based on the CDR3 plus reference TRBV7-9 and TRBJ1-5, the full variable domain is DTGVSQNPRHKITKRGQNVTFRCDPISEHNRLYWYRQTLGQGPEFLTYFQNEAQLEKSRLLSDRFSAERPKGSFSTLEIQRTEQGDSAMYLCASSSPGRGGDQPQHFGDGTRLSIL.

For the CDR3, the DNA is TGTGCCAGCAGTTTTCACCCGAGCCCCCTCCACTTT. It yields the protein CASSFHPSPLHF. The chain combines TRBV6-2 or TRBV6-3 with TRBJ1-6, with D hard to call. V was cut by 4 bases and J by 13 bases, with 11 bases left in between. The germline gives CDR1 MNHEY, CDR2 SVGEGT. The CDR3 extends over 12 amino acids.

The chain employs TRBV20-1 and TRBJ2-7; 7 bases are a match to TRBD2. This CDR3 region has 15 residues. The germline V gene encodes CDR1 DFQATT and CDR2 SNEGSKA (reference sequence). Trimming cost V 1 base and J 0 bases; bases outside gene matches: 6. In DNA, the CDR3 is TGCAGTGCTAGAGTGGTGGGCGGGAGCTCCTACGAGCAGTACTTC. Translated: CSARVVGGSSYEQYF.

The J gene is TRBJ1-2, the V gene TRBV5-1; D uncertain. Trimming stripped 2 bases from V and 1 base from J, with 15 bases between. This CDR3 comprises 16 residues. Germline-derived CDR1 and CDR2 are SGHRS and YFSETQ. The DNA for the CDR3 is TGCGCCAGCAGCTTCGACACCAAGATGCTTAACTATGGCTACACCTTC. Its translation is CASSFDTKMLNYGYTF.

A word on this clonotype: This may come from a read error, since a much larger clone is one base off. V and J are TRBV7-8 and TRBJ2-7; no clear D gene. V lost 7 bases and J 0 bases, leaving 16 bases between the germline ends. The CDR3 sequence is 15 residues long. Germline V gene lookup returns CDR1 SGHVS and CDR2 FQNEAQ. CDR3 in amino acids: CASKRTAQGSYEQYF. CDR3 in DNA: TGTGCCAGCAAACGTACAGCCCAAGGCTCCTACGAGCAGTACTTC.

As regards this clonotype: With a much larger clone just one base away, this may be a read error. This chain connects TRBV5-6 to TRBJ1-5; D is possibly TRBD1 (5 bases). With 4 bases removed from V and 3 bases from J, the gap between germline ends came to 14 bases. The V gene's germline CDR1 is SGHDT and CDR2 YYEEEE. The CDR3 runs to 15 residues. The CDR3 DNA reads TGTGCCAGCAGCCTCGGGGGGAGTAACAATCAGCCCCAGCATTTT. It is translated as CASSLGGSNNQPQHF.

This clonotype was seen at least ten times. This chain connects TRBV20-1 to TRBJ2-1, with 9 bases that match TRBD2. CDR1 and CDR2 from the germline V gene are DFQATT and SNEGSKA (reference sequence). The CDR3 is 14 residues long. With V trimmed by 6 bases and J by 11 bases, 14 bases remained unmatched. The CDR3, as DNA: TGCAGTGCCGAATTAAGCGGGGGGCCCCCAAAGCAGTTCTTC. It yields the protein CSAELSGGPPKQFF.

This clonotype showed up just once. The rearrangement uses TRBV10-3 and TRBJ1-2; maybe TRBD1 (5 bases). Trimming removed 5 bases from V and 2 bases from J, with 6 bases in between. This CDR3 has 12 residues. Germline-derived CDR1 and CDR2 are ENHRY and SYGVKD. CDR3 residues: CAISRQNYGYTF. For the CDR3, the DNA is TGTGCCATCAGTAGACAGAACTATGGCTACACCTTC.

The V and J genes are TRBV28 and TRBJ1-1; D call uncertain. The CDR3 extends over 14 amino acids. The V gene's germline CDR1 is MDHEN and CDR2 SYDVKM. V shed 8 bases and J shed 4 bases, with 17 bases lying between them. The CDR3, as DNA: TGTGCCAGCGGCCAAGTACGATGGTCCACTGAAGCTTTCTTT. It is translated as CASGQVRWSTEAFF.

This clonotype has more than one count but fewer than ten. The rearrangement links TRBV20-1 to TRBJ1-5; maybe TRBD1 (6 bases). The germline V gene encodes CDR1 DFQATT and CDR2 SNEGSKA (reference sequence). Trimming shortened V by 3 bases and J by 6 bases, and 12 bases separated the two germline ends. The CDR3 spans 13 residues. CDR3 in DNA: TGCAGTGCTAGTGACGGGGGGCTTCAGCCCCAGCATTTT. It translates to CSASDGGLQPQHF.

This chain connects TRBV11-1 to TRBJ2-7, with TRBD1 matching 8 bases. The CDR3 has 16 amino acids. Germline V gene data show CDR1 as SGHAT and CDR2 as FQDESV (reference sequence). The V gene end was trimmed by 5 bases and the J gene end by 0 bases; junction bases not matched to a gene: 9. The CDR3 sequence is CASSRSTGVGSYEQYF. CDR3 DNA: TGTGCCAGCAGCCGATCGACAGGGGTAGGCTCCTACGAGCAGTACTTC.

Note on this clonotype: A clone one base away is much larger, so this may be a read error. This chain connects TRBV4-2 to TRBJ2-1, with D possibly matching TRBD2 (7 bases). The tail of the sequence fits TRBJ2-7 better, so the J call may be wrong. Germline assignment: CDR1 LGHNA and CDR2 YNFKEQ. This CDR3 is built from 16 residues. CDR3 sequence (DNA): TGTGCCAGCAGCCAAGATGGGGGGGGCGCACGCAATGAGCAGTACTTC. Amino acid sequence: CASSQDGGGARNEQYF.

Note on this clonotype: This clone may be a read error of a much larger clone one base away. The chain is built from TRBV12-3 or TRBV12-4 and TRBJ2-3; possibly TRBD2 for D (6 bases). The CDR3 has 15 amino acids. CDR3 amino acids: CASSFSSASTDAQYF. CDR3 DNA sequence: TGTGCCAGCAGTTTTTCTAGCGCGAGCACAGATGCGCAGTATTTT.

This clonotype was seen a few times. The CDR3 sequence is CASSLTALEAFF. The DNA of the CDR3 is TGTGCCAGCAGTTTAACAGCCCTTGAGGCTTTCTTT. The rearrangement joins TRBV28 to TRBJ1-1, with D uncertain. The CDR3 covers 12 residues. Germline V lookup: CDR1 MDHEN, CDR2 SYDVKM. V dropped 2 bases and J dropped 11 bases, with 12 bases sitting between them.

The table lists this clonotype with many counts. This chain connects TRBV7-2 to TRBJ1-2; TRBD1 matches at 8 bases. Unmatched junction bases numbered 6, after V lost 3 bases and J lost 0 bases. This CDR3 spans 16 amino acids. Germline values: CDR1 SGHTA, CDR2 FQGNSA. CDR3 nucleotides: TGTGCCAGCAGCTTCGGACAGGGCTTAGCTAACTATGGCTACACCTTC. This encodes CASSFGQGLANYGYTF.

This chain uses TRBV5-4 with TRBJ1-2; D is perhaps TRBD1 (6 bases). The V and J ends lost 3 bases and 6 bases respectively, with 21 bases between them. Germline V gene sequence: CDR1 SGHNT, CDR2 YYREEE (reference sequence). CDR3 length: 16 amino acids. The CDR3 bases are TGTGCCAGCAGCTCCCCCTCGGTGGCCAGGGGAGATGGCTACACCTTC. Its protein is CASSSPSVARGDGYTF.

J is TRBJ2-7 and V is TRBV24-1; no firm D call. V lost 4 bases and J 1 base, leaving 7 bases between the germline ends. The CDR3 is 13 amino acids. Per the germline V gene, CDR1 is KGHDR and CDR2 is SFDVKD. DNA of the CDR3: TGTGCCACCAGTGAGCCGAGTTCCTACGAGCAGTACTTC. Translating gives CATSEPSSYEQYF.

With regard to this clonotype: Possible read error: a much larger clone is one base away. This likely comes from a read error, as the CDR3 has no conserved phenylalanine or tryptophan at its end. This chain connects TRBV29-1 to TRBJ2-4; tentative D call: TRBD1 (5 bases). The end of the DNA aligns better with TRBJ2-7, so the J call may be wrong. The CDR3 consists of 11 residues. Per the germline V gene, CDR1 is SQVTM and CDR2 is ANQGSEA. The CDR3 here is CSVWTLYEQYY. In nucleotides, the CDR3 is TGCAGCGTTTGGACACTTTACGAGCAGTACTAC.

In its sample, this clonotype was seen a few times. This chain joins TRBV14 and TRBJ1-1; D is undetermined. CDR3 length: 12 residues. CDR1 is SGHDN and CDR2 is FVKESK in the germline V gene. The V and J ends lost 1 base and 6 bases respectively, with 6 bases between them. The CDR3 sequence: CASSQVGSEAFF. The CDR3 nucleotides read TGTGCCAGCAGCCAAGTTGGATCTGAAGCTTTCTTT.

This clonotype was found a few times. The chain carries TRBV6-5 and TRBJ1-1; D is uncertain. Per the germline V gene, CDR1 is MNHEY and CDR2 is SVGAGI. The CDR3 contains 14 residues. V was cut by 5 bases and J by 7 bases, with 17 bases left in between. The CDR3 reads CASSPVGMDCEAFF. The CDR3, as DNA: TGTGCCAGCAGTCCGGTGGGGATGGATTGTGAAGCTTTCTTT.